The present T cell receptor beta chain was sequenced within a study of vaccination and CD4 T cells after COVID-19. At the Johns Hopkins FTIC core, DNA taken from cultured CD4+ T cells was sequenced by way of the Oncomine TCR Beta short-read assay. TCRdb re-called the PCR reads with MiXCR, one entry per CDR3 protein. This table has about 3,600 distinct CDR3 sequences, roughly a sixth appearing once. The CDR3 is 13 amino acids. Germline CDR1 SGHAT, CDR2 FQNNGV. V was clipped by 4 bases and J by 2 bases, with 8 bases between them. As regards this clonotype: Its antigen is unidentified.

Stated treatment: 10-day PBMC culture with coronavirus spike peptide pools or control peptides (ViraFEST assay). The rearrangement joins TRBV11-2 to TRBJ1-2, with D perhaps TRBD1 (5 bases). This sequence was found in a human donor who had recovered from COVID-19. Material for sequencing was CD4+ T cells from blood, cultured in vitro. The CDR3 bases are TGTGCCAGCAGCTCCGGGGGGAACTATGGCTACACCTTC. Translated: CASSSGGNYGYTF. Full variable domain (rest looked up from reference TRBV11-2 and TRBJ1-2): EAGVAQSPRYKIIEKRQSVAFWCNPISGHATLYWYQQILGQGPKLLIQFQNNGVVDDSQLPKDRFSAERLKGVDSTLKIQPAKLEDSAVYLCASSSGGNYGYTFGSGTRLTVV.